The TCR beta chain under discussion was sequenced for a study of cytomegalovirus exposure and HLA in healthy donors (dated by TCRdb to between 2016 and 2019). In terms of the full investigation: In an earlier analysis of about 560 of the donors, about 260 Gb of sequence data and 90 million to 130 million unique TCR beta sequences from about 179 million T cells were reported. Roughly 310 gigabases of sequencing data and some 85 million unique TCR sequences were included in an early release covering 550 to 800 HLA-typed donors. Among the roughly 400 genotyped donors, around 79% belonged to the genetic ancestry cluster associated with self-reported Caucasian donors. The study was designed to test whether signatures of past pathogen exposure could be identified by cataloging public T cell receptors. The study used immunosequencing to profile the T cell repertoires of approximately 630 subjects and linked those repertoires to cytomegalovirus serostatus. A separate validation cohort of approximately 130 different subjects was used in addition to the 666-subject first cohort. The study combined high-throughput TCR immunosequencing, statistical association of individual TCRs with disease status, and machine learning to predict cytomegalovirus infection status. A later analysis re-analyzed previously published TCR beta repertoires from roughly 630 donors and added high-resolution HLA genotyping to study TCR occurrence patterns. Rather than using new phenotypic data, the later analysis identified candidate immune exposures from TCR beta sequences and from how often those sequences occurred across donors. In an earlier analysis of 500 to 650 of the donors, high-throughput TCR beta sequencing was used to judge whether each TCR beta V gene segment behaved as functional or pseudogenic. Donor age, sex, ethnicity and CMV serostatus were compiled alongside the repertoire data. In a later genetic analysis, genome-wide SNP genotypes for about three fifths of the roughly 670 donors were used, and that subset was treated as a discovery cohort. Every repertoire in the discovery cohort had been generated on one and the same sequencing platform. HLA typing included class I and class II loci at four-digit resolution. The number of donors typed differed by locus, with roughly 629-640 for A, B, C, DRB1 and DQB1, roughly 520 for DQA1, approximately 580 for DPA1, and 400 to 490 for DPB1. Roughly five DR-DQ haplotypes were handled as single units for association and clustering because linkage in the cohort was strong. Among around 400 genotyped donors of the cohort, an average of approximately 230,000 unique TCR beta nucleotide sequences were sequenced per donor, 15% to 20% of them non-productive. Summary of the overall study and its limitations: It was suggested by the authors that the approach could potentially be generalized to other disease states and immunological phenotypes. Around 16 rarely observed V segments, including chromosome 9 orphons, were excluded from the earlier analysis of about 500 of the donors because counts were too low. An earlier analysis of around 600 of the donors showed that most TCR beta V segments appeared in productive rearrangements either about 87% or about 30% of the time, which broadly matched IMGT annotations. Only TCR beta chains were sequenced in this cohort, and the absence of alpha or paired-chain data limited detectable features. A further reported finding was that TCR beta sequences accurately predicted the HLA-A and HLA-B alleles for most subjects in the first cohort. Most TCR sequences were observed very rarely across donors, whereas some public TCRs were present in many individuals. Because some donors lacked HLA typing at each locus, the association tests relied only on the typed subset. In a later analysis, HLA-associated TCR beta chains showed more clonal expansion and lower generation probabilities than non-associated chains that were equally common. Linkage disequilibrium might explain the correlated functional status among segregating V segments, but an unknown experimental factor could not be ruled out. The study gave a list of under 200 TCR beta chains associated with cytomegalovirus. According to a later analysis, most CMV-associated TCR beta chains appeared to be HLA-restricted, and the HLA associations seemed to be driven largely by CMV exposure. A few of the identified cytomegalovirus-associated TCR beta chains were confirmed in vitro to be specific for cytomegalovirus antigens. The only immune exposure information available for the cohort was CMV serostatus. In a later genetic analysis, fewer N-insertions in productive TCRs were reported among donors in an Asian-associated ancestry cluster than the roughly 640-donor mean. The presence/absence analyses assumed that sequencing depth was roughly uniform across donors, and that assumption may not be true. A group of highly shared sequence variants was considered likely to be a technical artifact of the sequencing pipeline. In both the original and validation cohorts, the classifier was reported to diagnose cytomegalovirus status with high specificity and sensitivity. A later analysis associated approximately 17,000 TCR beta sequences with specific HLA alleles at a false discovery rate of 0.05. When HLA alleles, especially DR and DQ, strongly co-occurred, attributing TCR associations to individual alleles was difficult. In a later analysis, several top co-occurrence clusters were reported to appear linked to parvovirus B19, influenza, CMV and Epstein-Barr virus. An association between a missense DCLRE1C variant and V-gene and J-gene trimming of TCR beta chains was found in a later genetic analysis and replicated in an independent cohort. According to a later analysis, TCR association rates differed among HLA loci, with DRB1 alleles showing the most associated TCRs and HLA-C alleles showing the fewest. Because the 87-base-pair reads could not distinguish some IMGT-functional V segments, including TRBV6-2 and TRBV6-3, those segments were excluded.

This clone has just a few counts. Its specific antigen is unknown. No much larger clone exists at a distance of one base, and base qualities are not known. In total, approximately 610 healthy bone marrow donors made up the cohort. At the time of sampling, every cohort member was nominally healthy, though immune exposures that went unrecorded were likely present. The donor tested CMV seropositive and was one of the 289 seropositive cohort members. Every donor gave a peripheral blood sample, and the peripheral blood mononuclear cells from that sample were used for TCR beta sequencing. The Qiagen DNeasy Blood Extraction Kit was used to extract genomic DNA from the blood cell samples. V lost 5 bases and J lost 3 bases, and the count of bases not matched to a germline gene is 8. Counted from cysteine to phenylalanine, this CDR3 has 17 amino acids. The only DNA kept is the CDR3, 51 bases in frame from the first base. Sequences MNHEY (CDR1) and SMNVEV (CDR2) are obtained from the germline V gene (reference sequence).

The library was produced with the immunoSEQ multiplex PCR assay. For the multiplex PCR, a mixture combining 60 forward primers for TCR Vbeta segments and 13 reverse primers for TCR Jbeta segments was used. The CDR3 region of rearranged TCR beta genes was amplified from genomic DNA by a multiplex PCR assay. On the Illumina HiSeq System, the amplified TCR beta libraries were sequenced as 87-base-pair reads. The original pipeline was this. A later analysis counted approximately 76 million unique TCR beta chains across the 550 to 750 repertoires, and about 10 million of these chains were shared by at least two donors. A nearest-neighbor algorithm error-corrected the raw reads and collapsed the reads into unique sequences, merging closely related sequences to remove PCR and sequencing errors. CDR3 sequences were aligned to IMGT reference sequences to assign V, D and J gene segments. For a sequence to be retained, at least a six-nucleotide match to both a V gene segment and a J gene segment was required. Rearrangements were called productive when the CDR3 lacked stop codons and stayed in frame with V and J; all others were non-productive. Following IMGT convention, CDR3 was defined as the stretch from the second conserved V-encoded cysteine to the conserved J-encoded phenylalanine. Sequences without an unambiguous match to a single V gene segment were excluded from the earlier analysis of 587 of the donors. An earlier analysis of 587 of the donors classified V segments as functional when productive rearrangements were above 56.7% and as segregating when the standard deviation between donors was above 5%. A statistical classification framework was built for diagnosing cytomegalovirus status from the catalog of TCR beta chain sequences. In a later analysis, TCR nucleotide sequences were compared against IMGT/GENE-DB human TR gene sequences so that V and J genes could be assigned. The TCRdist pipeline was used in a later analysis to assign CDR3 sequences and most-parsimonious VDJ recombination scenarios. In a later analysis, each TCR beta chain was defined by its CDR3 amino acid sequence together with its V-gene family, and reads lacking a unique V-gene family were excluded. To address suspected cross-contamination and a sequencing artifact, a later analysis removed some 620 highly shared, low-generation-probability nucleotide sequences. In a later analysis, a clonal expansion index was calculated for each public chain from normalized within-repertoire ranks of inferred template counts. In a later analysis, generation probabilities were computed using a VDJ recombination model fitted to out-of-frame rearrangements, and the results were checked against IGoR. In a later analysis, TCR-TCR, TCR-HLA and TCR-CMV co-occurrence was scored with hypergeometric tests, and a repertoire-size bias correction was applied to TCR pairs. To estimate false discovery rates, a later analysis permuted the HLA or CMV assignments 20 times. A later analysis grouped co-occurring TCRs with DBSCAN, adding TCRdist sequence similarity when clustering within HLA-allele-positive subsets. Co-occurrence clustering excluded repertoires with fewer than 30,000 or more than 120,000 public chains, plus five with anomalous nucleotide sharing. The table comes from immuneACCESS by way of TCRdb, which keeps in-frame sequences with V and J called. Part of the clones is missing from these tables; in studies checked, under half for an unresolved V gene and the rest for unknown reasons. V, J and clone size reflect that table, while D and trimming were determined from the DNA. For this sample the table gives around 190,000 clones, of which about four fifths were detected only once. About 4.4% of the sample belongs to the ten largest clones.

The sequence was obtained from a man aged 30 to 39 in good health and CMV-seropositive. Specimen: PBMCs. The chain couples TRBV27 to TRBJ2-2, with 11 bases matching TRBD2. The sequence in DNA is TGTGCCAGCAGTCCCCTCCCACTAGCGGGAGACACCGGGGAGCTGTTTTTT. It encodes CASSPLPLAGDTGELFF.